This T cell receptor (beta chain) was identified during a study of blood T cell repertoires in COVID-19. Background on the study: Acute and convalescent COVID-19 samples came from the United States, Italy and Spain. PBMCs, B-cell-depleted T cells, or T cells were the source of the cDNA or gDNA that made up the material.

Original methodology: The authors estimated nucleated cell counts from reference gene primer amplification. The method was immunoSEQ multiplex PCR; TCRdb's version includes in-frame clones alone and lacks a portion of them. That table gives V, J and clone size, and the DNA gave D and trimming. The sample has tens of thousands of clones; approximately 89% are singletons. The V end was cut by 2 bases, the J end by 3 bases, with 8 bases between. The germline gives CDR1 SGHTA, CDR2 FQGNSA. This CDR3 has 15 amino acids. The J gene is TRBJ1-6, the V gene TRBV7-2, with D hard to call. Sequenced sample: peripheral blood. This clonotype was sampled from a woman aged 55-69 years with active COVID-19. CDR3 sequence: CASSLQQNYNSPLHF. In DNA, the CDR3 is TGTGCCAGCAGCTTACAACAGAACTATAATTCACCCCTCCACTTT.